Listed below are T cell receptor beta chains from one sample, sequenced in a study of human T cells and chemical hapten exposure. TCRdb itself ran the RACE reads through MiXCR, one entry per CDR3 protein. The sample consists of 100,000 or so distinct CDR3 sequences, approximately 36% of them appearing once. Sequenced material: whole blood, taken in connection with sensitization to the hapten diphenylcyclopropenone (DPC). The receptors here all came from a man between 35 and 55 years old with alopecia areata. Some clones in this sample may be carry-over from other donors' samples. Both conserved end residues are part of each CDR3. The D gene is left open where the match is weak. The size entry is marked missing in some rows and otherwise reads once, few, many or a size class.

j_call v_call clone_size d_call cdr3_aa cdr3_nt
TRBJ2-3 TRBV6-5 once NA CASSYSKLFLFTDTQYF TGTGCCAGCAGTTACTCGAAGCTTTTCCTATTCACAGATACGCAGTATTTT
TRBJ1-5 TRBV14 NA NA CASSQFIRAAQPQHF TGTGCCAGCAGCCAATTTATAAGGGCCGCTCAGCCCCAGCATTTT
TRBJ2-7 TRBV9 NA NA CASSVAPGRDTEQYF TGTGCCAGCAGCGTAGCGCCAGGGAGAGATACCGAGCAGTACTTC
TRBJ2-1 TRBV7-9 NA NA CASSLGRYWDEQFF TGTGCCAGCAGCTTAGGTCGCTATTGGGATGAGCAGTTCTTC
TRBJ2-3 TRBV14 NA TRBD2 CASSPGLARSTDTQYF TGTGCCAGCAGCCCGGGACTAGCGAGAAGCACAGATACGCAGTATTTT
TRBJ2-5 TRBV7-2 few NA CASSPAPGFQETQYF TGTGCCAGCAGCCCCGCCCCCGGTTTCCAAGAGACCCAGTACTTC
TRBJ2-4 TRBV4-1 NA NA CASSQENRQNIQYF TGCGCCAGCAGCCAAGAAAACAGACAAAACATTCAGTACTTC
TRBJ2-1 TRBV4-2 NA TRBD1 CASSQEDRGYEQFF TGTGCCAGCAGCCAGGAAGACAGGGGATATGAGCAGTTCTTC
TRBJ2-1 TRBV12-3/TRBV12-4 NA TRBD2 CASSLSLAGLDEQFF TGTGCCAGCAGTTTGAGTCTAGCGGGTTTGGATGAGCAGTTCTTC
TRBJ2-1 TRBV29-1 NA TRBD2 CSGATSAYNEQFF TGCAGCGGTGCGACTAGCGCTTACAATGAGCAGTTCTTC
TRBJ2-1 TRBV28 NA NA CASTISLVHEQFF TGTGCCAGCACCATTTCTTTGGTCCATGAGCAGTTCTTC
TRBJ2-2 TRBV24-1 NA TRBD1 CATSDRRGGNGELFF TGTGCCACCAGTGATCGAAGAGGGGGCAACGGGGAGCTGTTTTTT
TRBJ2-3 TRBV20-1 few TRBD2 CSARLSGGRKDTQYF TGCAGTGCTAGATTGTCGGGAGGGCGGAAAGATACGCAGTATTTT
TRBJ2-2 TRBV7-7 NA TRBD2 CASSPGTSGSGELFF TGTGCTAGCAGCCCAGGGACTAGCGGTTCCGGGGAGCTGTTTTTT
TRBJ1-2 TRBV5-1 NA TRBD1 CASSDFRQGTLYGYTF TGCGCCAGCAGCGACTTCCGACAGGGTACGCTCTATGGCTACACCTTC
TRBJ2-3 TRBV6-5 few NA CASSYARFSSTDTQYF TGTGCCAGCAGTTACGCCAGATTTTCTAGCACAGATACGCAGTATTTT
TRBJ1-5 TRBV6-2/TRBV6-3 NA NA CASSSWGERPQHF TGTGCCAGCAGCTCCTGGGGAGAACGGCCCCAGCATTTT
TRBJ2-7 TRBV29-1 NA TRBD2 CSAEGLAGGVGEQYF TGCAGCGCCGAAGGTCTAGCGGGAGGGGTAGGGGAGCAGTACTTC
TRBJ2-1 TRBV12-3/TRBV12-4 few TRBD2 CASNPYQREGPHEQFF TGTGCCAGCAACCCTTATCAACGGGAGGGCCCTCACGAGCAGTTCTTC